The rows below give T cell receptor beta chains drawn from one sample of a study of circulating and synovial CD4+ cells in juvenile arthritis. Here immunoSEQ multiplex PCR was the method, and the copy in TCRdb shows in-frame clones only, minus some. The sample lists fewer than 35,000 clones, more than 90% occurring once. Specimen: CD4+ T cells from blood. The receptors come from a human donor with juvenile idiopathic arthritis. CDR3s include the opening cysteine and the closing phenylalanine or tryptophan. Each record gives: J gene, V gene, D gene, clone size, CDR3 protein, CDR3 DNA. D genes are given only for firm matches. Clone size appears in some rows only: once, few, many, or a class for an expanded clone.

TRBJ2-7 TRBV6-5 NA NA CASIGFLGTYEQYF TGTGCCAGCATCGGATTCCTGGGCACCTACGAGCAGTACTTC
TRBJ1-5 TRBV28 TRBD1 NA CASRRQGEQPQHF TGTGCCAGCAGAAGACAGGGCGAACAGCCCCAGCATTTT
TRBJ1-6 TRBV6-5 NA NA CASRSVTGMRSPLHF TGTGCCAGCAGGTCCGTAACAGGGATGCGTTCACCCCTCCACTTT
TRBJ1-2 TRBV5-1 NA NA CASSLQWPLYTF TGCGCCAGCAGCTTGCAGTGGCCTTTATACACCTTC
TRBJ2-3 TRBV4-3 NA NA CASSQVTGSGDTQYF TGCGCCAGCAGCCAAGTAACGGGGAGCGGAGATACGCAGTATTTT
TRBJ2-7 TRBV28 NA NA CASSTQPGVYEQYF TGTGCCAGCAGCACGCAACCGGGGGTCTACGAGCAGTACTTC
TRBJ2-1 TRBV9 TRBD2 NA CASSEEREGVYNEQFF TGTGCCAGCAGCGAAGAGCGGGAGGGAGTCTACAATGAGCAGTTCTTC
TRBJ1-5 TRBV7-2 NA once CASSLGLFNQPQHF TGTGCCAGCAGCTTGGGACTCTTCAATCAGCCCCAGCATTTT
TRBJ2-1 TRBV29-1 NA NA CSVLPGLSSYNEQFF TGCAGCGTTCTACCGGGACTGAGCTCCTACAATGAGCAGTTCTTC
TRBJ2-3 TRBV6-5 NA NA CASKRGSSDTQYF TGTGCCAGCAAAAGGGGCTCTTCAGATACGCAGTATTTT
TRBJ2-3 TRBV4-2 TRBD2 NA CASSHYGLAGARGTDTQYF TGTGCCAGCAGCCACTACGGACTAGCGGGGGCCCGGGGCACAGATACGCAGTATTTT
TRBJ2-1 TRBV2 NA NA CASSANEQFF TGTGCCAGCAGTGCTAATGAGCAGTTCTTC
TRBJ1-1 TRBV28 NA NA CASSSYSTEAFF TGTGCCAGCAGTTCCTACAGCACTGAAGCTTTCTTT
TRBJ1-2 TRBV19 TRBD1 NA CASSKETGDGYTF TGTGCCAGTAGTAAGGAGACAGGGGACGGCTACACCTTC
TRBJ1-5 TRBV5-1 NA NA CASSLSEPSNQPQHF TGCGCCAGCAGCTTGTCCGAGCCTAGCAATCAGCCCCAGCATTTT
TRBJ1-2 TRBV5-5 TRBD1 NA CASRKGGTAVYGYTF TGTGCCAGCAGAAAAGGCGGGACAGCGGTCTATGGCTACACCTTC
TRBJ1-1 TRBV19 NA NA CASSIDRWNTEAFF TGTGCCAGTAGTATAGACAGGTGGAACACTGAAGCTTTCTTT
TRBJ1-3 TRBV6-5 NA NA CASSYGGAGGNTIYF TGTGCCAGCAGTTACGGAGGGGCAGGGGGAAACACCATATATTTT
TRBJ1-4 TRBV5-1 NA NA CASSLADGGTNEKLFF TGCGCCAGCAGCTTGGCCGATGGGGGGACGAATGAAAAACTGTTTTTT
TRBJ1-6 TRBV28 NA NA CASSSLQGYGSPLHF TGTGCCAGCAGTTCATTACAGGGTTATGGTTCACCCCTCCACTTT
TRBJ1-1 TRBV5-1 TRBD1 NA CASSPHLIGGQRFTPMNTEAFF TGCGCCAGCAGTCCACACCTTATAGGGGGCCAACGTTTTACGCCTATGAACACTGAAGCTTTCTTT
TRBJ1-4 TRBV10-2 NA NA CASSVAGRGSTNEKLFF TGCGCCAGCAGTGTAGCAGGGAGGGGATCAACTAATGAAAAACTGTTTTTT
TRBJ1-4 TRBV6-1 NA NA CASIGNEKLFF TGTGCCAGCATCGGTAATGAAAAACTGTTTTTT
TRBJ2-7 TRBV25-1 NA NA CASSESGKAYEQYF TGTGCCAGCAGTGAATCGGGGAAGGCCTACGAGCAGTACTTC
TRBJ2-5 TRBV5-4 TRBD1 once CASSPGTDQETQYF TGTGCCAGTTCCCCCGGGACAGATCAAGAGACCCAGTACTTC
TRBJ1-4 TRBV27 NA NA CASRTGPGHNEKLFF TGTGCCAGCAGGACCGGTCCGGGACATAATGAAAAACTGTTTTTT
TRBJ2-1 TRBV7-2 TRBD2 once CASSLGLAGGKRDNEQFF TGTGCCAGCAGCTTGGGACTAGCGGGGGGAAAAAGGGACAATGAGCAGTTCTTC
TRBJ2-7 TRBV7-2 TRBD2 once CASSLRWAGGPYEQYF TGTGCCAGCAGCTTAAGATGGGCGGGGGGGCCCTACGAGCAGTACTTC
TRBJ1-2 TRBV29-1 TRBD1 NA CSVETGTGTRAEYTF TGCAGCGTTGAAACCGGGACAGGGACTCGAGCTGAATACACCTTC
TRBJ2-7 TRBV16 TRBD1 NA CASSQSGDRASEQYF TGTGCCAGCAGCCAATCGGGGGACAGGGCGAGCGAGCAGTACTTC
TRBJ2-7 TRBV28 NA NA CASSRTRTAHHEQYF TGTGCCAGCAGCCGCACCAGGACAGCCCATCACGAGCAGTACTTC
TRBJ1-1 TRBV5-4 TRBD1 NA CASSSGQGGTEAFF TGTGCCAGCAGCTCGGGACAGGGAGGGACTGAAGCTTTCTTT
TRBJ1-6 TRBV28 NA once CASGTSLEGNSPLHF TGTGCCAGCGGGACATCGTTAGAGGGGAATTCACCCCTCCACTTT
TRBJ1-1 TRBV4-2 NA NA CASSQETGWTEAFF TGTGCCAGCAGCCAAGAAACAGGATGGACTGAAGCTTTCTTT
TRBJ2-1 TRBV28 TRBD1 NA CASTLGQGPENEQFF TGTGCCAGCACCTTGGGACAGGGGCCCGAGAATGAGCAGTTCTTC
TRBJ2-1 TRBV10-1 TRBD2 NA CASSESGTSFYNEQFF TGCGCCAGCAGTGAGTCCGGGACTAGCTTCTACAATGAGCAGTTCTTC
TRBJ2-2 TRBV5-1 TRBD2 NA CASSPLAGGNTGELFF TGCGCCAGCAGCCCCCTAGCGGGGGGGAACACCGGGGAGCTGTTTTTT
TRBJ1-4 TRBV5-1 NA NA CASSLSAGEKLFF TGCGCCAGCAGCTTGTCGGCGGGTGAAAAACTGTTTTTT
TRBJ2-1 TRBV6-4 TRBD1 NA CASSTNRGNEQFF TGTGCCAGCAGCACGAACAGGGGGAATGAGCAGTTCTTC
TRBJ1-2 TRBV14 NA NA CASKPFTDNTNYGYTF TGTGCCAGCAAACCGTTCACAGACAATACTAACTATGGCTACACCTTC
TRBJ2-2 TRBV28 NA NA CASSFLTGDTGELFF TGTGCCAGCAGTTTTTTAACAGGAGATACCGGGGAGCTGTTTTTT